This entry lists 25 T cell receptor beta chains sequenced from one sample in a study of identifying expanded T cells in peripheral blood. TCRdb's copy holds only in-frame clones and misses some; the assay was immunoSEQ multiplex PCR. Of approximately 90,000 clones listed, more than 75% were seen once; the top ten hold around 6%. Sequenced sample: blood. The source is a person aged 18 to 70 in good health.

As concerns this clone: At one of its ends the junction is not consistent with the germline gene, which may arise from a read error. The chain uses TRBV7-3 and TRBJ2-3; possibly TRBD1 for D (5 bases). CDR3 length: 13 residues. Germline loops: CDR1 SGHTA, CDR2 FQGTGA. This CDR3 reads CASSLTGAGQGDF. CDR3 nucleotide sequence: TGTGCCAGCAGCTTAACAGGGGCCGGTCAAGGGGATTTT.

CDR3 sequence: CASSREDSQSPLHF. CDR3 bases: TGTGCCAGCAGCCGCGAGGATAGTCAATCACCCCTCCACTTT. This chain links TRBV7-9 with TRBJ1-6; no firm D call. This CDR3 comprises 14 residues. V gave up 5 bases and J gave up 10 bases, with 15 bases separating them. The germline gives CDR1 SEHNR, CDR2 FQNEAQ (reference sequence). Looking up the rest from reference TRBV7-9 and TRBJ1-6 gives the full variable domain: DTGVSQNPRHKITKRGQNVTFRCDPISEHNRLYWYRQTLGQGPEFLTYFQNEAQLEKSRLLSDRFSAERPKGSFSTLEIQRTEQGDSAMYLCASSREDSQSPLHFGNGTRLTVT.

This rearrangement joins TRBV6-5 to TRBJ2-7; no definite D call. CDR3 length equals 11 residues. The germline V and J ends were trimmed by 5 bases and 4 bases, with 6 bases remaining between them. Germline-derived CDR1 and CDR2 are MNHEY and SVGAGI. The CDR3 nucleotides read TGTGCCAGCAGTGACGGTTACGAGCAGTACTTC. Its protein is CASSDGYEQYF.

The J gene is TRBJ2-5, the V gene TRBV5-1; 7 bases are a match to TRBD1. The CDR3 loop spans 18 amino acids. Germline V CDR1 and CDR2: SGHRS, YFSETQ. V lost 6 bases and J lost 1; bases outside the gene matches: 18. DNA for the CDR3: TGCGCCAGCAAAGCGGAGCGACAGGGAAGGGATTCCCAAGAGACCCAGTACTTC. This gives the protein CASKAERQGRDSQETQYF.

The chain couples TRBV7-2 to TRBJ1-2; 7 bases are shared with TRBD1. The V gene's germline CDR1 is SGHTA and CDR2 FQGNSA. J was trimmed by 11 bases and V by 6 bases; bases with no gene match: 12. This CDR3 is 13 amino acids long. The CDR3 nucleotides read TGTGCCAGCAGTCCGGGACAGTCGTTGGGGTACACCTTC. Translation gives CASSPGQSLGYTF.

The gene calls are TRBV18 and TRBJ1-2; 9 bases line up with TRBD1. V shed 5 bases and J 6 bases; nucleotides not matched to a gene: 10. This CDR3 spans 15 amino acids. The germline V gene encodes CDR1 KGHSH and CDR2 LQKENI. CDR3 in amino acids: CASSNRDRAADGYTF. The CDR3 DNA follows: TGTGCCAGCTCAAACCGGGACAGGGCTGCCGATGGCTACACCTTC.

CDR3 DNA: TGTGCCAGCAGTTTATTAGGGACAGGGAAAAACATTCAGTACTTC. It translates to CASSLLGTGKNIQYF. The V and J genes are TRBV27 and TRBJ2-4; 9 nucleotides match TRBD1. V lost 1 base, J lost 4 bases, and 2 bases stayed unmatched. The CDR3 runs to 15 residues. Per germline, CDR1 MNHEY and CDR2 SMNVEV (reference sequence).

The V gene is TRBV4-3, the J gene TRBJ1-1; no firm D call. V was cut by 0 bases and J by 11 bases, with 16 bases left in between. CDR1 and CDR2 from the germline V gene are LGHNA and YSLEER. The CDR3 consists of 14 residues. CDR3 residues: CASSQEFIPTQAFF. In nucleotides, the CDR3 is TGCGCCAGCAGCCAAGAATTTATCCCTACCCAGGCTTTCTTT.

The rearrangement links TRBV6-1 to TRBJ2-7; D uncertain. Germline lookup yields CDR1 MNHNS and CDR2 SASEGT. The length of the CDR3 is 13 residues. Between the trimmed V and J ends, which lost 6 bases and 3 bases, there was a span of 12 bases. The CDR3: CASSLLSIYEQYF. DNA for the CDR3: TGTGCCAGCAGCTTACTGAGTATCTACGAGCAGTACTTC.

The chain links TRBV30 to TRBJ2-1, with D possibly TRBD2 on 6 matching bases. This CDR3 comprises 13 residues. Germline V gives CDR1 GTSNPN, CDR2 SVGIG (reference sequence). Trimming pared 7 bases from V and 0 bases from J, leaving 10 bases between. CDR3 sequence (DNA): TGTGCCTCGGAGGGACTCTCCTACAATGAGCAGTTCTTC. Translation gives CASEGLSYNEQFF.

The chain links TRBV9 to TRBJ2-1; weak D call: TRBD1 (6 bases). Deletions cut 0 bases from V and 6 bases from J, with 16 bases between. The CDR3 totals 16 residues. Germline lookup yields CDR1 SGDLS and CDR2 YYNGEE. CDR3 DNA: TGTGCCAGCAGCGTAGTGGGGACACCCACCCTCAATGAGCAGTTCTTC. This translates into CASSVVGTPTLNEQFF.

Only a few counts were recorded for this clone. The chain couples TRBV19 to TRBJ1-6; D possibly corresponds to TRBD1 (5 bases). The CDR3 runs 13 residues. CDR1 and CDR2 from the germline V gene are LNHDA and SQIVND (reference sequence). V shed 8 bases and J shed 6 bases, with 11 bases lying between them. CDR3 DNA: TGTGCCAGTGGAAGGGACCTTAATTCACCCCTCCACTTT. Translating gives CASGRDLNSPLHF.

The chain employs TRBV28 and TRBJ2-1, with 8 bases matching TRBD2. Germline V gives CDR1 MDHEN, CDR2 SYDVKM. Germline trimming cut 7 bases from V and 10 bases from J; bases unmatched to any gene: 12. There are 14 residues in the CDR3. The CDR3 region is CASKLERGMGEQFF. The CDR3 DNA is TGTGCCAGCAAATTGGAGCGGGGGATGGGGGAGCAGTTCTTC.

The chain employs TRBV7-8 and TRBJ1-5; D ambiguous. Germline V gene sequence: CDR1 SGHVS, CDR2 FQNEAQ. This CDR3 is 15 amino acids long. V shed 4 bases and J shed 2 bases, with 12 bases lying between them. This chain's CDR3 is CASSWGGHGNQPQHF. Written as DNA, the CDR3 is TGTGCCAGCAGCTGGGGAGGTCATGGCAATCAGCCCCAGCATTTT. The full variable domain, rest sourced from reference TRBV7-8 and TRBJ1-5, is GAGVSQSPRYKVAKRGQDVALRCDPISGHVSLFWYQQALGQGPEFLTYFQNEAQLDKSGLPSDRFFAERPEGSVSTLKIQRTQQEDSAVYLCASSWGGHGNQPQHFGDGTRLSIL.

The gene calls are TRBV5-1 and TRBJ1-1, with no clear D. V lost 3 bases, J lost 3 bases, and 15 bases lay in between. This CDR3 is 15 amino acids long. Germline loops: CDR1 SGHRS, CDR2 YFSETQ. The CDR3 nucleotides read TGCGCCAGCAGCTCTTTCGACACGGGTGACACTGAAGCTTTCTTT. Translating it yields CASSSFDTGDTEAFF.

The rearrangement joins TRBV9 to TRBJ1-1; D gene uncertain. CDR3 length: 13 residues. Between the trimmed V and J ends, which lost 4 bases and 1 base, there was a span of 8 bases. Germline CDR1 SGDLS, CDR2 YYNGEE. CDR3 loop: CASSPQKNTEAFF. CDR3 in DNA: TGTGCCAGCAGCCCACAGAAGAACACTGAAGCTTTCTTT.

The V call is TRBV6-6, the J call TRBJ2-1; D is unclear. In germline, CDR1 is MNHNY, CDR2 SVGAGI (reference sequence). CDR3 length: 12 amino acids. The V and J ends lost 4 bases and 9 bases respectively, with 10 bases between them. This CDR3 reads CASSFGDLEQFF. The CDR3 DNA is TGTGCCAGCAGTTTCGGAGATCTTGAGCAGTTCTTC.

The chain has TRBV6-6 and TRBJ1-2; no clear D gene. The CDR3 contains 10 residues. Germline V gene lookup returns CDR1 MNHNY and CDR2 SVGAGI (reference sequence). Trimming cost V 2 bases and J 6 bases, with 1 base left between them. CDR3 amino acids: CASSYNGYTF. The CDR3 nucleotides read TGTGCCAGCAGTTACAATGGCTACACCTTC.

The chain is built from TRBV28 and TRBJ1-3, with D hard to call. From germline, CDR1 is MDHEN and CDR2 SYDVKM. The CDR3 has 14 amino acids. V dropped 6 bases and J dropped 4 bases, with 13 bases sitting between them. The CDR3: CASRGQQRGNTIYF. In nucleotides, the CDR3 is TGTGCCAGCAGAGGGCAGCAGAGGGGAAACACCATATATTTT.

This chain uses TRBV14 with TRBJ2-5; TRBD1 is a possible D gene (5 bases). The CDR3 contains 15 residues. Germline CDR1 reads SGHDN; CDR2 reads FVKESK. The V and J ends lost 4 bases and 5 bases respectively, with 17 bases between them. The CDR3: CASSLRRTPGETQYF. The CDR3, as DNA: TGTGCCAGCAGCCTGAGACGGACACCTGGGGAGACCCAGTACTTC.

The chain is built from TRBV29-1 and TRBJ2-3, with D maybe TRBD1 (5 bases). Germline CDR1 is SQVTM and CDR2 is ANQGSEA. CDR3 length equals 13 residues. V was pared by 1 base and J by 6 bases, with 11 bases between. The CDR3: CSVEGGARDTQYF. In nucleotides, the CDR3 is TGCAGCGTTGAAGGGGGCGCTCGGGATACGCAGTATTTT.

The chain couples TRBV2 to TRBJ1-5; D is uncertain. Germline CDR1 and CDR2: SNHLY and FYNNEI. Trimming cost V 2 bases and J 5 bases, with 10 bases left between them. The CDR3 length is 14 residues. CDR3 region: CASSERRFDQPQHF. CDR3 DNA: TGTGCCAGCAGTGAAAGGAGGTTCGATCAGCCCCAGCATTTT.

The CDR3 DNA sequence: TGTGCCAGTATCTTCATGGGTAACACTGAAGCTTTCTTT. This gives the protein CASIFMGNTEAFF. The rearrangement links TRBV19 to TRBJ1-1; unclear D gene. CDR3 length: 13 amino acids. The V end was cut by 7 bases, the J end by 2 bases, with 11 bases between. Per germline, CDR1 LNHDA and CDR2 SQIVND (reference sequence).

CDR3 in amino acids: CASSLEIRADSEAFF. CDR3 coding DNA: TGTGCCAGCAGCTTGGAGATCCGCGCGGACTCCGAAGCTTTCTTT. The rearrangement uses TRBV5-6 and TRBJ1-1; D gene uncertain. V was shortened by 0 bases and J by 8 bases, with 17 bases between the two germline ends. Germline CDR1 SGHDT, CDR2 YYEEEE. The CDR3 totals 15 residues.

The chain carries TRBV5-6 and TRBJ2-4, with D maybe TRBD1 (6 bases). The germline V and J ends were trimmed by 3 bases and 8 bases, with 15 bases remaining between them. Germline V gene lookup returns CDR1 SGHDT and CDR2 YYEEEE. The CDR3 loop spans 14 amino acids. The CDR3 region is CASSYGQPSDIQYF. CDR3 bases: TGTGCCAGCAGCTACGGACAGCCGAGCGACATTCAGTACTTC.